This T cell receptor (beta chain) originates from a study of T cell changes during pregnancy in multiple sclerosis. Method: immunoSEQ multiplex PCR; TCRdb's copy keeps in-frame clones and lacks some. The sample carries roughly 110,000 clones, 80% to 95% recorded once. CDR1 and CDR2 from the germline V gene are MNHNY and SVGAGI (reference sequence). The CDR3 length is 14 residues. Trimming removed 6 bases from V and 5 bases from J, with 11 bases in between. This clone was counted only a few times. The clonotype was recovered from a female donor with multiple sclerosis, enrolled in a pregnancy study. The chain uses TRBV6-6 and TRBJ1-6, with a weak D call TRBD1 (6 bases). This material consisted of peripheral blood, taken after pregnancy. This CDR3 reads CASSFGQNNSPLHF. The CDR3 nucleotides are TGTGCCAGCAGCTTCGGACAGAATAATTCACCCCTCCACTTT.